This T cell receptor (beta chain) came from a study of esophageal squamous cell carcinoma under preoperative chemotherapy. TCRdb independently ran MiXCR on the PCR reads; one entry per CDR3 protein. Among around 11,000 distinct CDR3 sequences listed, around 63% were seen once. Time point described: after preoperative PTX-NDP chemotherapy. Germline assignment: CDR1 MNHEY and CDR2 SVGAGI. The CDR3 loop spans 15 amino acids. V shed 6 bases and J 0 bases; nucleotides not matched to a gene: 7. The specimen was taken from a patient given preoperative chemotherapy. The chain recombines TRBV6-5 with TRBJ2-7; TRBD2 matches at 8 bases. The origin of this receptor is a human donor with esophageal squamous cell carcinoma. The donor label of this sample is uncertain. CDR3 residues: CASSSTSGASYEQYF. The CDR3, as DNA: TGTGCCAGCAGCTCTACTAGCGGAGCCTCCTACGAGCAGTACTTC.